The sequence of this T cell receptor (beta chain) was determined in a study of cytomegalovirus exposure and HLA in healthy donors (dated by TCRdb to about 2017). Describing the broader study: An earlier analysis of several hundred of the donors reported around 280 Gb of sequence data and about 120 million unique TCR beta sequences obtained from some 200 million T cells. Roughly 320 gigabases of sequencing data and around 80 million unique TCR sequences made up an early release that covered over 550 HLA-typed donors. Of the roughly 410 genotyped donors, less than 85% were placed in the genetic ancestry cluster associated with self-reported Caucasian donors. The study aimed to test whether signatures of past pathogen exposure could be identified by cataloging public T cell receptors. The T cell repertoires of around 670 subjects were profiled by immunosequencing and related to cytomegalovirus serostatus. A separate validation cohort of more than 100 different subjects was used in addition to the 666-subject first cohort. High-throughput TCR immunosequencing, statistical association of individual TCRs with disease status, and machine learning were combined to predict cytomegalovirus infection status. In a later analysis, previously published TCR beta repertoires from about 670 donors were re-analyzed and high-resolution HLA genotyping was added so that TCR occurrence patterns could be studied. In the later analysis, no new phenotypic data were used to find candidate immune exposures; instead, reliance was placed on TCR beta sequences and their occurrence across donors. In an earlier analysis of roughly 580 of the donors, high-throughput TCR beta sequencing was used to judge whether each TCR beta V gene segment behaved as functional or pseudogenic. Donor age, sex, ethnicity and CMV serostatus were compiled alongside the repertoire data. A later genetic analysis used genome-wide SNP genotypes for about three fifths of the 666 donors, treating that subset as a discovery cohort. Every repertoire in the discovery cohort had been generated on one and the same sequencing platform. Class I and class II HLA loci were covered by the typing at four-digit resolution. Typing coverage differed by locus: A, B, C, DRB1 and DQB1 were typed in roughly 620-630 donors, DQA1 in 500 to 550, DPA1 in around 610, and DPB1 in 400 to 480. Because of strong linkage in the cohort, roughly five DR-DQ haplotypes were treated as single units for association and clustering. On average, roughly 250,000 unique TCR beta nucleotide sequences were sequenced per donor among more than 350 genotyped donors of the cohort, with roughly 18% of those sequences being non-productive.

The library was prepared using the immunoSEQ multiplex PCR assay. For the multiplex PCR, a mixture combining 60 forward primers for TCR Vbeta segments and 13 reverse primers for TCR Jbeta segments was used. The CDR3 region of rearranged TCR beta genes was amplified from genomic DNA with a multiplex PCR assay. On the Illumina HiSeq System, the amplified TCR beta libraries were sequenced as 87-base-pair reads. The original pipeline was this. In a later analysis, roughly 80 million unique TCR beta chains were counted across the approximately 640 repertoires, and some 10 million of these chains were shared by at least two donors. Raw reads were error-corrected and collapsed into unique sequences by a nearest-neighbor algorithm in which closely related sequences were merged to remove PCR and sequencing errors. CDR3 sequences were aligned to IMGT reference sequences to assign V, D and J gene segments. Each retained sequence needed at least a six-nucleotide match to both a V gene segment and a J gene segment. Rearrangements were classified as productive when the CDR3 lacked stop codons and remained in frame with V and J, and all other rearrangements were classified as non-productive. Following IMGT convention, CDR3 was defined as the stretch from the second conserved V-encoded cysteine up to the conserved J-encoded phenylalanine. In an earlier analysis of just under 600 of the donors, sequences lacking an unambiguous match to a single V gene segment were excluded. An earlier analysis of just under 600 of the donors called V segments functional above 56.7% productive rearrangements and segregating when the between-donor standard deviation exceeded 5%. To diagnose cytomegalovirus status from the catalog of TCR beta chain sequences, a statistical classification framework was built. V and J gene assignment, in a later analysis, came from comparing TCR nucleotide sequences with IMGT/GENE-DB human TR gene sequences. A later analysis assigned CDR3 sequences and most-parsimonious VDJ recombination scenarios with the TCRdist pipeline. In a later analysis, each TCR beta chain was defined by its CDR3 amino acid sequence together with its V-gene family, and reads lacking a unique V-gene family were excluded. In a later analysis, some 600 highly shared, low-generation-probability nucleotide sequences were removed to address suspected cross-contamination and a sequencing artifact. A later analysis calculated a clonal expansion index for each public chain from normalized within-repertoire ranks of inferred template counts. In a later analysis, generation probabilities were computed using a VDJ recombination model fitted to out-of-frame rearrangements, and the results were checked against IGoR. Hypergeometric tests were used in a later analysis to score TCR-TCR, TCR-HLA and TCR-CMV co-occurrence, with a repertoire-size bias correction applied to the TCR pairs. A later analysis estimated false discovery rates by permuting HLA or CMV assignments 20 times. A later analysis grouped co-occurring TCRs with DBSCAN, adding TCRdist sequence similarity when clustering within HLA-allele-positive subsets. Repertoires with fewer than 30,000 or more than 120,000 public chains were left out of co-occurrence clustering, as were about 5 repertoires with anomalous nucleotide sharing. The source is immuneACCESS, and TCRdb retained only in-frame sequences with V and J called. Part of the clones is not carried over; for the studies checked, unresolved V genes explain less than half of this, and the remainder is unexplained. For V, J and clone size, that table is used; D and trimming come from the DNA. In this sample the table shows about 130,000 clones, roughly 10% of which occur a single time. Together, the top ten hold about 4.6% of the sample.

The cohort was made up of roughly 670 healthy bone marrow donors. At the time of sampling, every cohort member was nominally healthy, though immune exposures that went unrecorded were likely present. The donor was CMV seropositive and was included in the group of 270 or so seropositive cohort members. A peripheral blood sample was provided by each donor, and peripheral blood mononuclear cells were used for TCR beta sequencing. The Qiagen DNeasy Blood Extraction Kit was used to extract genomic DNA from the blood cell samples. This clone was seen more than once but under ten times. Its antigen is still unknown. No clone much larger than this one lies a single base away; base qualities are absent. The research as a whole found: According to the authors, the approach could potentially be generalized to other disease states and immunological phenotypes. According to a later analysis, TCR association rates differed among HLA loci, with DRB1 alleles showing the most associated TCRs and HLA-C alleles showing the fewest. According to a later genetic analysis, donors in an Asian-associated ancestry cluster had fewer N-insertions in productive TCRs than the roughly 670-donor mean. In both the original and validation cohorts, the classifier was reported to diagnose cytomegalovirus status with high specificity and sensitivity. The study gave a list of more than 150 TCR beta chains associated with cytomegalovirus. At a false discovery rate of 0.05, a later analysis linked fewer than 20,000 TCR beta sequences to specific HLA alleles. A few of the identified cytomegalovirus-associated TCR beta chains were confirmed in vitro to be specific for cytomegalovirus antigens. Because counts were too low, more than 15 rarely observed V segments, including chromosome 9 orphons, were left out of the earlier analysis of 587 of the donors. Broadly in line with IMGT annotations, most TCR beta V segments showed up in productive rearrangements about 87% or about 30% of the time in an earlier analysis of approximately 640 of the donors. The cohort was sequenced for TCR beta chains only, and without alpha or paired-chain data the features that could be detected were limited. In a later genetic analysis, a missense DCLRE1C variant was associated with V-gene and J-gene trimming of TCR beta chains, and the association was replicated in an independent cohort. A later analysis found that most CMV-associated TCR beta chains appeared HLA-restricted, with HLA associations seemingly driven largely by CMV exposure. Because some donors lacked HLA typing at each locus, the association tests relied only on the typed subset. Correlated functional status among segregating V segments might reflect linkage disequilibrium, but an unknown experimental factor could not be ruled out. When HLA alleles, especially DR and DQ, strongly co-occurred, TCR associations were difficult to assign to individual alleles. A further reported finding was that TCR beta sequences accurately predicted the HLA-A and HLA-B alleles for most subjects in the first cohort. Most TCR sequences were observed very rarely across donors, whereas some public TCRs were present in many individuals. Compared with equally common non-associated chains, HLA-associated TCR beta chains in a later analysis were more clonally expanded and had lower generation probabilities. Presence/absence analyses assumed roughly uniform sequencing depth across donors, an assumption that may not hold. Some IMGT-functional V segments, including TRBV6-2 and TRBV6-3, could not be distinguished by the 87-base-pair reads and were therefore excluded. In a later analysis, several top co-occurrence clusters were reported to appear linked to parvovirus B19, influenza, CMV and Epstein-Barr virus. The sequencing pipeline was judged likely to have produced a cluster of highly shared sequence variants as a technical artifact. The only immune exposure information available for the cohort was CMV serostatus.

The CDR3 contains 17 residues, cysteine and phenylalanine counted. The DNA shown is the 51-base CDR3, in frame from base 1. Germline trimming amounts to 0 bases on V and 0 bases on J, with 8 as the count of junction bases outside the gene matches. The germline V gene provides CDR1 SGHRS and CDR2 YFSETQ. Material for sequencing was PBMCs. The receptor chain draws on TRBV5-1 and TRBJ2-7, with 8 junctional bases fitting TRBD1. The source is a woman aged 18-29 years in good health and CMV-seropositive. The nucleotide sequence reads TGCGCCAGCAGCTTGGGGGGGACAGGAGATTACTCCTACGAGCAGTACTTC. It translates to CASSLGGTGDYSYEQYF.